The 25 T cell receptor beta chains below all came from one sample that was sequenced in a study of identical twins. A single record per CDR3 protein comes from TCRdb applying MiXCR to the 5' RACE reads. The sample contains 400,000 to 550,000 distinct CDR3 sequences, 22% of which appear only once. This sample also belongs to another study, concerning T cells expressing NK-cell markers.

The sequenced sample consisted of CD4+ T cells sorted from blood. These receptors came from a woman aged 18-30 years in good health.

The chain employs TRBV19 and TRBJ2-3; D unclear. Trimming took 5 bases from V and 7 from J, leaving 10 bases between them. Germline V CDR1 and CDR2: LNHDA, SQIVND (reference sequence). This CDR3 comprises 12 residues. CDR3 sequence reads: CASSPERNTQYF. CDR3 nucleotides: TGTGCCAGTAGTCCGGAGCGTAATACGCAGTATTTT.

This clonotype was recorded a few times. The chain joins TRBV20-1 to TRBJ1-1; a possible D gene is TRBD1 (5 bases). The CDR3 extends over 13 amino acids. The germline V and J ends were trimmed by 3 bases and 4 bases, with 12 bases remaining between them. CDR1 DFQATT and CDR2 SNEGSKA come from the germline V gene (reference sequence). CDR3 loop: CSARAGGTTEAFF. The CDR3 bases are TGCAGTGCTAGGGCTGGGGGAACCACTGAAGCTTTCTTT.

A remark on this clonotype: A read error may be the cause here, since a much bigger clone is one base away. The CDR3 is CASSPWARHSYEHYF. In DNA, the CDR3 is TGTGCCAGCAGCCCATGGGCACGCCACTCCTACGAGCACTACTTC. V gene TRBV3-1 combines with J gene TRBJ2-7; D not resolved. This CDR3 has 15 residues. The germline gives CDR1 LGHDT, CDR2 YNNKEL (reference sequence).

This clonotype was counted between two and nine times. The rearrangement uses TRBV28 and TRBJ2-7; D is perhaps TRBD2 (6 bases). Germline CDR1 is MDHEN and CDR2 is SYDVKM. This CDR3 has 16 residues. The V gene lost 7 bases and the J gene lost 0 bases, with 19 bases spanning the gap. CDR3 DNA: TGTGCCAGCATCGGCGCTCCCGGGGGTTTCTCCTACGAGCAGTACTTC. It is translated as CASIGAPGGFSYEQYF.

The table lists this clonotype with a few counts. The chain uses TRBV4-3 and TRBJ2-7; D not resolved. Germline CDR1 is LGHNA and CDR2 is YSLEER. Trimming left V 0 bases short and J 2 bases short, with 11 bases between. The CDR3 is 15 amino acids. The CDR3 DNA reads TGCGCCAGCAGCCAAGATGGTGCGGATACCTACGAGCAGTACTTC. It is translated as CASSQDGADTYEQYF.

In DNA, the CDR3 is TGCAGTGCTAGACCGGGAGTTGGATCGGGCTACACCTTC. This codes for CSARPGVGSGYTF. The chain has TRBV20-1 and TRBJ1-2; D gene unclear. Trimming took off 2 bases at V and 8 bases at J, with 15 bases between the two ends. The CDR3 totals 13 residues. In germline, CDR1 is DFQATT, CDR2 SNEGSKA (reference sequence).

Only a few counts were recorded for this clonotype. The V call is TRBV9, the J call TRBJ2-5; 9 positions match TRBD2. This CDR3 is built from 16 residues. V dropped 0 bases and J dropped 4; count of bases not matched to a gene: 7. Germline CDR1 SGDLS, CDR2 YYNGEE. CDR3 sequence: CASSVGLAGFIETQYF. CDR3 DNA: TGTGCCAGCAGCGTAGGGCTAGCGGGGTTTATAGAGACCCAGTACTTC.

This clonotype was detected only a few times. The rearrangement uses TRBV5-1 and TRBJ2-3; 7 bases fit TRBD1. V lost 3 bases, J lost 3 bases, and 7 bases stayed unmatched. In germline, CDR1 is SGHRS, CDR2 YFSETQ. The CDR3 totals 15 residues. CDR3 protein: CASSSPGQTTDTQYF. The CDR3, as DNA: TGCGCCAGCAGCTCTCCGGGACAGACAACAGATACGCAGTATTTT.

This clonotype came up many times. This chain links TRBV20-1 with TRBJ2-1; a possible D gene is TRBD2 (5 bases). V was trimmed by 2 bases and J by 7 bases, leaving 12 bases between them. Germline V gene lookup returns CDR1 DFQATT and CDR2 SNEGSKA (reference sequence). The CDR3 is 13 amino acids. CDR3 nucleotides: TGCAGTGCTAGATTGACTAACATGAATGAGCAGTTCTTC. It yields the protein CSARLTNMNEQFF.

This clonotype appeared a few times. This chain uses TRBV20-1 with TRBJ2-7; TRBD1 matches at 7 bases. CDR3 length: 15 amino acids. With V trimmed by 3 bases and J by 4 bases, 12 bases remained unmatched. In germline, CDR1 is DFQATT, CDR2 SNEGSKA (reference sequence). Written as DNA, the CDR3 is TGCAGTGCTAGTCCGGGAAGGAACAGGGGTTACGAGCAGTACTTC. Translating it yields CSASPGRNRGYEQYF.

This clonotype was detected only a few times. This sequence joins TRBV9 and TRBJ2-7; D gene uncertain. The V end lost 0 bases, the J end lost 6 bases, and 13 bases lay between the germline ends. This CDR3 has 14 amino acids. Germline V gene sequence: CDR1 SGDLS, CDR2 YYNGEE. Written as DNA, the CDR3 is TGTGCCAGCAGCGTAGGTGGAATTATCGGCGAGCAGTACTTC. Protein product: CASSVGGIIGEQYF. Together with reference TRBV9 and TRBJ2-7, the CDR3 gives the full variable domain: DSGVTQTPKHLITATGQRVTLRCSPRSGDLSVYWYQQSLDQGLQFLIQYYNGEERAKGNILERFSAQQFPDLHSELNLSSLELGDSALYFCASSVGGIIGEQYFGPGTRLTVT.

This clonotype has just a few counts. The chain carries TRBV5-1 and TRBJ2-6; TRBD1 agrees at 7 bases. The length of the CDR3 is 15 residues. Per germline, CDR1 SGHRS and CDR2 YFSETQ. The J segment lost 4 bases and the V segment lost 6 bases, leaving 7 bases of the junction unmatched. CDR3 bases: TGCGCCAGCATCCAGACAGGGCCCGGGGCCAACGTCCTGACTTTC. Protein: CASIQTGPGANVLTF.

The V and J genes are TRBV6-1 and TRBJ2-7; 8 bases match TRBD2. The CDR3 contains 14 residues. The V gene end was trimmed by 6 bases and the J gene end by 2 bases; junction bases not matched to a gene: 6. Germline V lookup: CDR1 MNHNS, CDR2 SASEGT. The CDR3 coding sequence is TGTGCCAGCAGCCTACTAGCGGATGCCTACGAGCAGTACTTC. Translation gives CASSLLADAYEQYF.

The table lists this clonotype with a count of one. The rearrangement uses TRBV20-1 and TRBJ1-2; 7 bases fit TRBD1. The CDR3 consists of 12 residues. With 4 bases clipped from V and 4 bases from J, the junction kept 3 bases outside the gene matches. Germline lookup yields CDR1 DFQATT and CDR2 SNEGSKA (reference sequence). The CDR3 DNA sequence: TGCAGTGCTAAAACAGGGGTCTATGGCTACACCTTC. It is translated as CSAKTGVYGYTF.

A single count supports this clonotype. V and J are TRBV11-2 and TRBJ2-1; TRBD1 agrees at 7 bases. Germline CDR1 SGHAT, CDR2 FQNNGV. J gave up 7 bases and V 5 bases, and 11 bases lay outside the gene matches. This CDR3 spans 15 amino acids. CDR3 loop: CASSEQDRARNEQFF. The CDR3 DNA reads TGTGCCAGCAGCGAACAAGACAGGGCACGGAATGAGCAGTTCTTC.

This clonotype showed up many times. This chain joins TRBV12-3 or TRBV12-4 and TRBJ2-2; 10 bases agree with TRBD1. The CDR3 runs to 15 residues. V was clipped by 5 bases and J by 4 bases; unmatched bases: 4. The CDR3 DNA is TGTGCCAGCAGTCGGTGGACAGGGGGCACCGGGGAGCTGTTTTTT. This translates into CASSRWTGGTGELFF.

The sample holds a few counts of this clonotype. J is TRBJ2-3 and V is TRBV20-1; D not resolved. V was cut by 4 bases and J by 6 bases, with 17 bases left in between. Looked up from germline, CDR1 is DFQATT and CDR2 is SNEGSKA (reference sequence). The CDR3 sequence is 14 residues long. The CDR3 here is CSANSDIPADTQYF. The DNA for the CDR3 is TGCAGTGCTAATTCGGATATCCCTGCGGATACGCAGTATTTT.

This clonotype was seen only a few times. A much larger clone lies a single base off, so this may be a read error. The chain carries TRBV6-1 and TRBJ2-2, with D possibly matching TRBD1 (5 bases). Germline V gene lookup returns CDR1 MNHNS and CDR2 SASEGT. Trimming stripped 6 bases from V and 3 bases from J, with 5 bases between. The CDR3 is made up of 12 amino acids. The CDR3 loop reads CASRQDTGELFF. DNA of the CDR3: TGTGCCAGCAGACAGGACACCGGGGAGCTGTTTTTT.

The rearrangement uses TRBV20-1 and TRBJ2-2, with TRBD1 matching over 11 bases. CDR1 DFQATT and CDR2 SNEGSKA come from the germline V gene (reference sequence). V lost 3 bases and J lost 8; bases outside the gene matches: 8. CDR3 size: 15 residues. The CDR3 spells CSASGQGARVGELFF. CDR3 bases: TGCAGTGCTAGTGGACAGGGGGCCAGGGTTGGGGAGCTGTTTTTT.

This sequence joins TRBV12-3 or TRBV12-4 and TRBJ1-2; TRBD1 is a possible D gene (6 bases). The CDR3 loop spans 14 amino acids. Trimming shortened V by 6 bases and J by 8 bases, and 19 bases separated the two germline ends. The CDR3: CASRLNRATRGYTF. CDR3 in DNA: TGTGCCAGCAGATTGAACAGGGCTACGAGGGGCTACACCTTC.

This clonotype occurred a few times. This chain joins TRBV12-3 or TRBV12-4 and TRBJ1-1; 8 bases agree with TRBD1. CDR3 length equals 15 residues. Trimming at V came to 1 base and at J to 6 bases, leaving 7 bases not matched to a gene. Here the CDR3 DNA reads TGTGCCAGCAGTTTAGTACAGGGGGATGGGGCTGAAGCTTTCTTT. It codes for CASSLVQGDGAEAFF.

This chain joins TRBV7-3 and TRBJ1-2; no clear D. Germline V gives CDR1 SGHTA, CDR2 FQGTGA. The CDR3 is made up of 15 amino acids. Trimming pared 6 bases from V and 4 bases from J, leaving 18 bases between. Here the CDR3 reads CASSPPGTRVYGYTF. The CDR3 DNA reads as TGTGCCAGCAGTCCCCCCGGTACCCGCGTCTATGGCTACACCTTC.

Only a few counts were recorded for this clonotype. V is TRBV20-1 and J is TRBJ2-7; 16 bases are a match to TRBD2. V lost 7 bases and J lost 11; bases outside the gene matches: 17. CDR1 is DFQATT and CDR2 is SNEGSKA in the germline V gene (reference sequence). This CDR3 contains 16 residues. The CDR3 loop reads CSVGGGLAGGLQKEYF. The CDR3, as DNA: TGCAGTGTTGGGGGGGGACTAGCGGGAGGGCTTCAAAAGGAGTACTTC.

This clonotype was counted only a few times. The chain recombines TRBV3-1 with TRBJ1-1; D gene uncertain. CDR1 is LGHDT, CDR2 YNNKEL, per germline (reference sequence). V lost 3 bases and J lost 1, with 9 bases in between. The CDR3 spans 14 residues. The CDR3: CASSHWSGNTEAFF. Written as DNA, the CDR3 is TGTGCCAGCAGCCATTGGTCAGGGAACACTGAAGCTTTCTTT.

This clonotype has ten or more counts. The chain is built from TRBV6-1 and TRBJ2-7; unclear D gene. The CDR3 is made up of 12 amino acids. V was trimmed by 8 bases and J by 5 bases, leaving 13 bases between them. Germline CDR1 and CDR2: MNHNS and SASEGT. CDR3 residues: CASERYPNEQYF. In DNA, the CDR3 is TGTGCCAGCGAGAGGTACCCCAACGAGCAGTACTTC.